Sequencing of this T cell receptor beta chain was carried out in a study of human T cells and chemical hapten exposure. Separate cDNA molecules received unique molecular identifiers, which the library attached to them. Per the authors' pipeline: With a range of roughly 23,224 to 690,600, the median per sample was around 96,000 TCRs. TCRdb reprocessed the reads with MiXCR, giving one entry per CDR3 protein. It is TCRdb's table, rather than the study itself, that gives the V and J calls and clone size. The sample carries 120,000 or so distinct CDR3 sequences, over 6.5% recorded once. Study-wide findings and caveats: DPC sensitization did not alter TCRs above 1 in 1000 frequency.

Whole blood, unfractionated, served as the material for total RNA extraction. CDR3 size: 15 residues. V dropped 6 bases and J dropped 0 bases, with 14 bases sitting between them. Germline CDR1 LNHDA, CDR2 SQIVND (reference sequence). In this sample, this clonotype turned up many times. Its antigen is still unknown. The chain uses TRBV19 and TRBJ1-2; no reliable D call. Sequenced sample: whole blood. This TCR was recovered from a human donor in good health. Some clones in this sample may be carry-over from other donors' samples. The CDR3 reads CASRLIDLANYGYTF. CDR3 DNA: TGTGCCAGTAGGCTCATTGACTTAGCTAACTATGGCTACACCTTC.